The rows below give T cell receptor beta chains drawn from one sample of a study of blood T cells in healthy people across ages. TCRdb passed the 5' RACE reads through MiXCR, listing each CDR3 protein once. The profile shows about 900,000 distinct CDR3 sequences, roughly 48% of them singletons. The source material was blood. Every receptor here comes from a man aged 25-45 years in good health. Each CDR3 is given with its conserved first and last residue. Fields, in order: CDR3 protein, CDR3 DNA, J gene, clone size, CDR3 length, D gene, V gene. D genes are given only for firm matches. Expanded clones get a size class; other rows say once, few or many, or leave the size out.

CSVGKGASEQYF,TGCAGCGTTGGAAAGGGGGCATCCGAGCAGTACTTC,TRBJ2-7,many,12,TRBD1,TRBV29-1
CSARVWDRQETQYF,TGCAGTGCTAGAGTCTGGGACAGACAAGAGACCCAGTACTTC,TRBJ2-5,many,14,TRBD1,TRBV20-1
CASSSKGVFNSPLHF,TGTGCCAGCAGCTCAAAAGGGGTCTTTAATTCACCCCTCCACTTT,TRBJ1-6,.,15,.,TRBV27
CASSVFGTGDLTGELFF,TGTGCCAGCAGCGTCTTCGGGACAGGTGACCTCACCGGGGAGCTGTTTTTT,TRBJ2-2,.,17,TRBD1,TRBV9
CASSPGGQDLNSPLLF,TGCGCCAGCAGCCCGGGGGGACAGGACCTGAATTCACCCCTCCTCTTT,TRBJ1-6,.,16,TRBD1,TRBV5-1
CAISETREPLHF,TGTGCCATCAGTGAGACCCGTGAACCCCTCCACTTT,TRBJ1-6,.,12,.,TRBV10-3
CASSVAGGPYGQYF,TGTGCCAGCAGCGTAGCGGGGGGGCCTTACGGGCAGTACTTC,TRBJ2-7,.,14,TRBD2,TRBV9
CASSRQVLAKNIQYF,TGTGCCAGCAGCCGACAGGTCCTAGCCAAAAACATTCAGTACTTC,TRBJ2-4,.,15,.,TRBV12-3/TRBV12-4
CASSQEGEGDTQYF,TGCGCCAGCAGCCAAGAAGGGGAAGGGGATACGCAGTATTTT,TRBJ2-3,many,14,.,TRBV4-3
CASSLDPNSQETQYF,TGTGCCAGCAGCTTGGACCCGAACTCCCAAGAGACCCAGTACTTC,TRBJ2-5,few,15,.,TRBV5-5
CAISESLRTGNYGYTF,TGTGCCATCAGTGAGTCCCTAAGGACAGGGAACTATGGCTACACCTTC,TRBJ1-2,few,16,TRBD1,TRBV10-3
CASSYSGGPGGNQPQHF,TGTGCCAGCAGTTACTCGGGGGGGCCGGGTGGCAATCAGCCCCAGCATTTT,TRBJ1-5,.,17,.,TRBV6-6
CASRTWGAMNTEAFF,TGTGCCAGCAGGACTTGGGGCGCCATGAACACTGAAGCTTTCTTT,TRBJ1-1,few,15,.,TRBV7-2
CASSVLTGTGELFF,TGTGCCAGCAGTGTACTTACTGGCACCGGGGAGCTGTTTTTT,TRBJ2-2,many,14,.,TRBV28
CSASKPVGQGTNEQYF,TGCAGTGCTAGTAAGCCTGTGGGACAGGGTACGAATGAGCAGTACTTC,TRBJ2-5,.,16,TRBD1,TRBV20-1
CASSQGPSGAQETQYF,TGCGCCAGCAGCCAAGGGCCTTCTGGGGCACAAGAGACCCAGTACTTC,TRBJ2-5,few,16,.,TRBV5-1
CASSLASDRSYEQYF,TGTGCCAGCAGCTTAGCATCGGACAGAAGCTACGAGCAGTACTTC,TRBJ2-7,.,15,.,TRBV7-6
CDSSGAAGLTDTQYF,TGTGACAGCAGTGGAGCGGCGGGGCTCACAGATACGCAGTATTTT,TRBJ2-3,.,15,.,TRBV6-1
CASTIRENPLHF,TGTGCCAGCACCATTAGAGAGAACCCCCTCCACTTT,TRBJ1-6,.,12,.,TRBV7-9
CASSRARGYTF,TGTGCCAGCAGTCGTGCGAGGGGCTACACCTTC,TRBJ1-2,.,11,.,TRBV12-3/TRBV12-4
CASSARGVAKNIQYF,TGTGCCAGCAGTGCTAGGGGGGTAGCCAAAAACATTCAGTACTTC,TRBJ2-4,.,15,.,TRBV2
CASSSLMPGQGIPNYGYTF,TGTGCCAGCAGTTCCCTGATGCCGGGACAGGGGATTCCTAACTATGGCTACACCTTC,TRBJ1-2,.,19,TRBD1,TRBV6-5
CASSVSGAQETQYF,TGTGCCAGCAGCGTCTCAGGAGCACAAGAGACCCAGTACTTC,TRBJ2-5,few,14,.,TRBV9
CATTKDSSYNEQFF,TGTGCCACAACAAAGGACAGTTCCTACAATGAGCAGTTCTTC,TRBJ2-1,.,14,.,TRBV28
CSASTSYNEQFF,TGCAGTGCTTCGACTAGCTACAATGAGCAGTTCTTC,TRBJ2-1,.,12,.,TRBV20-1
CTSSLTLVEREQYF,TGTACCAGCAGCTTAACGCTGGTAGAGAGGGAGCAGTACTTC,TRBJ2-5,.,14,.,TRBV7-2
CASSLRKATQYF,TGTGCCAGCAGCTTGAGAAAGGCCACGCAGTATTTT,TRBJ2-3,.,12,.,TRBV7-2
CASSADGSVETQYF,TGTGCCAGCAGCGCCGACGGGAGCGTCGAGACCCAGTACTTC,TRBJ2-5,.,14,.,TRBV9
CASSVEVRPTDTQYF,TGTGCCAGCAGCGTAGAGGTTAGACCCACAGATACGCAGTATTTT,TRBJ2-3,.,15,.,TRBV9
CASSRSTASEGGANVLTF,TGTGCCAGCTCACGCTCGACTGCCAGCGAGGGAGGGGCCAACGTCCTGACTTTC,TRBJ2-6,.,18,.,TRBV18
CSVVAVAGELFF,TGCAGCGTCGTGGCAGTGGCCGGGGAGCTGTTTTTT,TRBJ2-2,.,12,.,TRBV29-1
CASSTKQGQTDTQYF,TGTGCCAGCAGTACCAAGCAGGGGCAGACAGATACGCAGTATTTT,TRBJ2-3,.,15,.,TRBV28
CASRGVNTEAFF,TGCGCCAGCAGAGGGGTGAACACTGAAGCTTTCTTT,TRBJ1-1,few,12,.,TRBV4-1
CASSSGSYGHMSTDTQYF,TGTGCCAGCAGTTCGGGTTCTTATGGACATATGAGCACAGATACGCAGTATTTT,TRBJ2-3,.,18,.,TRBV6-5